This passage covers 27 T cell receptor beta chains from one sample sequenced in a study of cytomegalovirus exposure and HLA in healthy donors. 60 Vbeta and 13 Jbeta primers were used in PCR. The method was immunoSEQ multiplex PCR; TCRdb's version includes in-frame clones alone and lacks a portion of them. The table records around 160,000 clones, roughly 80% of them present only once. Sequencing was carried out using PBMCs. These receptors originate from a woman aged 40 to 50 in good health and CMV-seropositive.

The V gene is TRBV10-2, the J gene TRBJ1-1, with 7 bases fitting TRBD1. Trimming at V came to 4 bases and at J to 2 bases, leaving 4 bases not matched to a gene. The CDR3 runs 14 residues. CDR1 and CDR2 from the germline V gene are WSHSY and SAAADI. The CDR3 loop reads CASSAGTANTEAFF. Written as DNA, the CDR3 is TGCGCCAGCAGTGCCGGGACAGCTAACACTGAAGCTTTCTTT.

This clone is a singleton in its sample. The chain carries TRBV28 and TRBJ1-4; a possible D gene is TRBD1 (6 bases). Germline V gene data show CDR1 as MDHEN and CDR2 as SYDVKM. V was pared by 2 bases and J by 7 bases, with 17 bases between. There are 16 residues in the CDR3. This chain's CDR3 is CASSLTRTAPGEKLFF. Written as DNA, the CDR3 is TGTGCCAGCAGTTTAACTCGGACAGCACCGGGTGAAAAACTGTTTTTT.

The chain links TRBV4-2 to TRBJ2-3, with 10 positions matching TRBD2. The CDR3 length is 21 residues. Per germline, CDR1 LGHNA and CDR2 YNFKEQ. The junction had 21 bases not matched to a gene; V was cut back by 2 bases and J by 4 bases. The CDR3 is CASSQSLPERGGQWQPDTQYF. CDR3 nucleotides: TGTGCCAGCAGCCAATCGCTACCCGAGCGGGGGGGCCAGTGGCAGCCAGATACGCAGTATTTT.

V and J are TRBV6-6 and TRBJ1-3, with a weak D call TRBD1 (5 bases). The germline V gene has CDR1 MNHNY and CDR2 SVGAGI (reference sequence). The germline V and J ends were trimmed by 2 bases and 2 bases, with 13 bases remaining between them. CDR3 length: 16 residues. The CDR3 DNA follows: TGTGCCAGCAGTTACGGCCGGGGGGTTACTGGAAACACCATATATTTT. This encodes CASSYGRGVTGNTIYF.

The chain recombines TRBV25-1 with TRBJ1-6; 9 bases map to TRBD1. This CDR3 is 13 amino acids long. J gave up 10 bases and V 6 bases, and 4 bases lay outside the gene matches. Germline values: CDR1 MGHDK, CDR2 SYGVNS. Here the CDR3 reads CASRQGAGSPLHF. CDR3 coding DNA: TGTGCCAGCAGACAGGGGGCCGGATCACCCCTCCACTTT.

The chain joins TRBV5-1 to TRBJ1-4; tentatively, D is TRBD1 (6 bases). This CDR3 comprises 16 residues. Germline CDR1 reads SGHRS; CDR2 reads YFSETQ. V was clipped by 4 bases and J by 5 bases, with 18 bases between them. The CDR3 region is CASSPRGAGENEKLFF. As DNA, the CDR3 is TGCGCCAGCAGCCCAAGGGGGGCGGGGGAGAATGAAAAACTGTTTTTT.

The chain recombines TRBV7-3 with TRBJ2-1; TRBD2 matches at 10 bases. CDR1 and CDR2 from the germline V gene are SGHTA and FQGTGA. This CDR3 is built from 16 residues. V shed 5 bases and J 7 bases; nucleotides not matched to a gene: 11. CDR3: CASSPKASGGTNEQFF. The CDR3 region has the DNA TGTGCCAGCAGCCCCAAGGCTAGCGGGGGAACGAATGAGCAGTTCTTC.

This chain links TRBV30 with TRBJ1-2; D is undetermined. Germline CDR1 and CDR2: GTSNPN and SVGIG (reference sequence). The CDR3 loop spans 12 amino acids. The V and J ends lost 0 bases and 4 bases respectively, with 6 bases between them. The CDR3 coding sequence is TGTGCCTGGAGTGTCGCCAGCTATGGCTACACCTTC. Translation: CAWSVASYGYTF.

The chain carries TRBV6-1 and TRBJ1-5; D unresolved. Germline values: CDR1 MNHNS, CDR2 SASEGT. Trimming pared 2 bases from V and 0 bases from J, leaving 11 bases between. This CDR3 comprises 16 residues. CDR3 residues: CASSEFWQNSNQPQHF. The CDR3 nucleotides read TGTGCCAGCAGTGAATTTTGGCAAAATAGCAATCAGCCCCAGCATTTT.

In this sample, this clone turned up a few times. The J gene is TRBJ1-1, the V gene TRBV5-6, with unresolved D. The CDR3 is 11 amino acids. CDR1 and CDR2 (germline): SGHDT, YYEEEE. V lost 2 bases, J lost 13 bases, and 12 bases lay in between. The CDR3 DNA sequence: TGTGCCAGCAGCTTCGGTGCGGGATTTTTCTTT. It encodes CASSFGAGFFF.

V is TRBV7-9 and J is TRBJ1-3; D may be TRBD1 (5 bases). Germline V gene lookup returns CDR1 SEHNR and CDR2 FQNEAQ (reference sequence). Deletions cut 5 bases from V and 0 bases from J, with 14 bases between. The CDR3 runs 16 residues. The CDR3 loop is CASSKWDSNSGNTIYF. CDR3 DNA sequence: TGTGCCAGCAGCAAATGGGACTCAAACTCTGGAAACACCATATATTTT.

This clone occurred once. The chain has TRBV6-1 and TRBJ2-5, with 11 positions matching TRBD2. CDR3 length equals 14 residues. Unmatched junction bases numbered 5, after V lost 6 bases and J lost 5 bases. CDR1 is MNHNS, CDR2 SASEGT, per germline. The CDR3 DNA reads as TGTGCCAGCAGAATAGCGGGGGGGCCGGAGACCCAGTACTTC. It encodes CASRIAGGPETQYF.

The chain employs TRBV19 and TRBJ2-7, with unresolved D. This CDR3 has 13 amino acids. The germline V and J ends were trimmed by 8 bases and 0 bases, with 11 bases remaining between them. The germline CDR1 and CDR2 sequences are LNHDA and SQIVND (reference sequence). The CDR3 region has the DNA TGTGCCAGTGCCTTGGGCCTCTCCTACGAGCAGTACTTC. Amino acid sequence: CASALGLSYEQYF.

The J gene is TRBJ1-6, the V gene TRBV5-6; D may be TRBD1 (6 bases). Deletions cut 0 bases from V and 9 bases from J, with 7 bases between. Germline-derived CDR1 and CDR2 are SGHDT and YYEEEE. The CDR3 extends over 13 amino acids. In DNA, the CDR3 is TGTGCCAGCAGCTTGGAGGGGGTTTCACCCCTCCACTTT. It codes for CASSLEGVSPLHF.

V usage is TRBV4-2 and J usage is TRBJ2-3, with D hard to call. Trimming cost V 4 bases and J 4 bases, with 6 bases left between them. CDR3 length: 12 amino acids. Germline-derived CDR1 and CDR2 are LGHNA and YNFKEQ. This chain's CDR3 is CASSLFADTQYF. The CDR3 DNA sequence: TGTGCCAGCAGCCTTTTCGCAGATACGCAGTATTTT.

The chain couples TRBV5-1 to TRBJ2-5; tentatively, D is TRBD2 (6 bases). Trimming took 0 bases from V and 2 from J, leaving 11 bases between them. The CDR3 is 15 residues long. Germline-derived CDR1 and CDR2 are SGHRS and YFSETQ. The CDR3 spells CASSLGGEIQETQYF. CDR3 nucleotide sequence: TGCGCCAGCAGCTTGGGGGGGGAGATACAAGAGACCCAGTACTTC. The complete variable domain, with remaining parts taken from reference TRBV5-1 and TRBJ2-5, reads KAGVTQTPRYLIKTRGQQVTLSCSPISGHRSVSWYQQTPGQGLQFLFEYFSETQRNKGNFPGRFSGRQFSNSRSEMNVSTLELGDSALYLCASSLGGEIQETQYFGPGTRLLVL.

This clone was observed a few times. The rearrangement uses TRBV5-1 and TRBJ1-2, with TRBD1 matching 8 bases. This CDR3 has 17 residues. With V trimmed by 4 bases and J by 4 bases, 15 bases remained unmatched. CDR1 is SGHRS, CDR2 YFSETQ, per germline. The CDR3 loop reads CASSPWGGTGTSYGYTF. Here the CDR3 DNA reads TGCGCCAGCAGCCCTTGGGGCGGGACAGGAACCTCCTATGGCTACACCTTC.

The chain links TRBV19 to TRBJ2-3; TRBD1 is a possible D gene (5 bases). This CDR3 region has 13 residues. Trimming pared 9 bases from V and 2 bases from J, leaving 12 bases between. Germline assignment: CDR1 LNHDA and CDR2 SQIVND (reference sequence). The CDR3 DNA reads TGTGCCAGCGCAGGGATTCTCACAGATACGCAGTATTTT. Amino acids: CASAGILTDTQYF.

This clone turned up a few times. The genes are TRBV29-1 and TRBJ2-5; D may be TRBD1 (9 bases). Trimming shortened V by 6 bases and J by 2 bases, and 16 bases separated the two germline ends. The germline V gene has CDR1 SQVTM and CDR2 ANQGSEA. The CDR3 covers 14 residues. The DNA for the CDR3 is TGCAGCGTGGGACAGGGCGGGGGGCAAGAGACCCAGTACTTC. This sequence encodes CSVGQGGGQETQYF. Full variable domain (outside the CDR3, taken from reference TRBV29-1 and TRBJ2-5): SAVISQKPSRDICQRGTSLTIQCQVDSQVTMMFWYRQQPGQSLTLIATANQGSEATYESGFVIDKFPISRPNLTFSTLTVSNMSPEDSSIYLCSVGQGGGQETQYFGPGTRLLVL.

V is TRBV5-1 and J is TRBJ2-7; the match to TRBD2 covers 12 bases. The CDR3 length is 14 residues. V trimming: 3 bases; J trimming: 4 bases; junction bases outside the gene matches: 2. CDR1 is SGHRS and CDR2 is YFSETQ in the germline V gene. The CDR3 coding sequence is TGCGCCAGCAGCTCTAGCGGGGGGGAGTACGAGCAGTACTTC. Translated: CASSSSGGEYEQYF.

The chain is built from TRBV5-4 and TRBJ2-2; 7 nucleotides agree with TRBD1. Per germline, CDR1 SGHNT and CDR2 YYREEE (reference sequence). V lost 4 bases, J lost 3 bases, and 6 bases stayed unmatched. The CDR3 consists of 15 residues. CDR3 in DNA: TGTGCCAGCAGCCCGGGACAGTCCTACACCGGGGAGCTGTTTTTT. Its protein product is CASSPGQSYTGELFF.

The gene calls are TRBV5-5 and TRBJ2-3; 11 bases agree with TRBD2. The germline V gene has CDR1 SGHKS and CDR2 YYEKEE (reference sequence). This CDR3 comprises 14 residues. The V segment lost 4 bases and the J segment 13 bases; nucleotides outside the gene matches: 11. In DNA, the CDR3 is TGTGCCAGCAGCCCCGTGACTAGCGGGGCCCCCGAGTATTTT. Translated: CASSPVTSGAPEYF.

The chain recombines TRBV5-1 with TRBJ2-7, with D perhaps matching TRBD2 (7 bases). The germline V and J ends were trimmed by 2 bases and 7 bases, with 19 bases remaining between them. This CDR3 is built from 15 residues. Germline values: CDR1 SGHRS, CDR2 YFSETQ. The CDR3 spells CASSLGRGGTQEQYF. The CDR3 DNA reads TGCGCCAGCAGCTTAGGGAGGGGGGGCACTCAAGAGCAGTACTTC.

The CDR3 DNA is TGTGCCAGCAGTGGGACTAGCGGGGGGGAAAGGACCCAGTACTTC. Translating it yields CASSGTSGGERTQYF. The rearrangement uses TRBV27 and TRBJ2-5, with 16 positions matching TRBD2. The V segment lost 5 bases and the J segment 7 bases; nucleotides outside the gene matches: 4. The CDR3 is made up of 15 amino acids. The germline V gene has CDR1 MNHEY and CDR2 SMNVEV (reference sequence).

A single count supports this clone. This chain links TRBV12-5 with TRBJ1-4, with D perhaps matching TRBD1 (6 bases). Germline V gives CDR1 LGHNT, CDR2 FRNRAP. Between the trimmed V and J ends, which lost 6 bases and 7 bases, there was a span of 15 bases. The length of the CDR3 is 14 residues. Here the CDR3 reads CASGGEGVGEKLFF. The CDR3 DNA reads TGTGCTAGTGGCGGAGAGGGGGTCGGTGAAAAACTGTTTTTT. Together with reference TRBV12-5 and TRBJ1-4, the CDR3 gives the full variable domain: DARVTQTPRHKVTEMGQEVTMRCQPILGHNTVFWYRQTMMQGLELLAYFRNRAPLDDSGMPKDRFSAEMPDATLATLKIQPSEPRDSAVYFCASGGEGVGEKLFFGSGTQLSVL.

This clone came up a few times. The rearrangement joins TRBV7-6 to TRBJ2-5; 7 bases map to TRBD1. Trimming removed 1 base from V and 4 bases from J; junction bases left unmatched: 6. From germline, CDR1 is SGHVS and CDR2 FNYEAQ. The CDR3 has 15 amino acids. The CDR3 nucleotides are TGTGCCAGCAGCTTAGGACAGGGAAGGGGAGAGACCCAGTACTTC. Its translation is CASSLGQGRGETQYF.

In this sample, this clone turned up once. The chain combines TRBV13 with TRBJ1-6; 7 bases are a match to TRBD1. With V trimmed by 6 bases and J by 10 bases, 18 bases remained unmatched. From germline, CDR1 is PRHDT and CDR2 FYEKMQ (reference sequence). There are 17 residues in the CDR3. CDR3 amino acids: CASSQWGFTGVESPLHF. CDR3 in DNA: TGTGCCAGCAGTCAATGGGGGTTCACAGGGGTCGAGTCACCCCTCCACTTT.